The TCR beta chain described here comes from a study of shared clonotypes between healthy human individuals. CDR1 and CDR2 (germline): SEHNR, FQNEAQ (reference sequence). This CDR3 is 12 amino acids long. The V end lost 1 base, the J end lost 8 bases, and 5 bases lay between the germline ends. Roughly 33,000 T cell genomes, or about 0.2 ug DNA, went into the sorted-subset replicate PCRs. Sequencing used immunoSEQ multiplex PCR; TCRdb keeps in-frame clones, though not all of them. The sample has millions of clones, roughly 94% seen once; the top ten hold about 1.1%. Selected positively for CCR7 and CD45RO-negative, naive CD8 cells excluded terminally differentiated effector memory CD45RA+ cells. Study outcomes and limitations: With a handful of donors compared, roughly 5% of naive CD4 clonotypes were shared. The low donor count limited represented genetic and exposure-history diversity.

A note on this clone: Its antigen remains unidentified. In the same sample, other DNA sequences code for this CDR3.

The TCR originated in a man aged 18 to 30 in good health. Sequencing input: naive CD8+ T cells sorted from blood. V gene TRBV7-9 combines with J gene TRBJ1-4; D is undetermined. CDR3 nucleotide sequence: TGTGCCAGCAGCTTAGTGGGGGAAAAACTGTTTTTT. Protein sequence: CASSLVGEKLFF.